This TCR beta chain was identified during a study of PD-1 blockade in classical Hodgkin lymphoma. Broader study findings: Significant TCR diversity gains by C4D1 occurred in CD4+ but not CD8+ cells. Whoever responded completely had baseline diversity much like that seen in newly diagnosed patients.

Exposure to brentuximab vedotin varied, and each patient had relapsed following autologous stem cell transplantation. Complete response, partial response or progressive disease was recorded as best response. To note about this clone: What it binds is unknown.

The CDR3 sequence is 15 residues long. The junction had 6 bases not matched to a gene; V was cut back by 8 bases and J by 3 bases. Germline CDR1 and CDR2: MNHEY and SVGAGI. This table comes from immunoSEQ multiplex PCR, and its TCRdb copy is limited to in-frame clones, with some not included. The table records around 20,000 clones, about nine tenths of them present only once. The sequencing used peripheral blood mononuclear cells (PBMCs), collected before the second cycle of nivolumab. This sequence joins TRBV6-5 and TRBJ2-1; 11 bases fit TRBD2. The TCR originated in a human donor with classical Hodgkin lymphoma. CDR3 loop: CASRGSGGGYNEQFF. The CDR3 DNA follows: TGTGCCAGCCGGGGTAGCGGGGGGGGCTACAATGAGCAGTTCTTC.